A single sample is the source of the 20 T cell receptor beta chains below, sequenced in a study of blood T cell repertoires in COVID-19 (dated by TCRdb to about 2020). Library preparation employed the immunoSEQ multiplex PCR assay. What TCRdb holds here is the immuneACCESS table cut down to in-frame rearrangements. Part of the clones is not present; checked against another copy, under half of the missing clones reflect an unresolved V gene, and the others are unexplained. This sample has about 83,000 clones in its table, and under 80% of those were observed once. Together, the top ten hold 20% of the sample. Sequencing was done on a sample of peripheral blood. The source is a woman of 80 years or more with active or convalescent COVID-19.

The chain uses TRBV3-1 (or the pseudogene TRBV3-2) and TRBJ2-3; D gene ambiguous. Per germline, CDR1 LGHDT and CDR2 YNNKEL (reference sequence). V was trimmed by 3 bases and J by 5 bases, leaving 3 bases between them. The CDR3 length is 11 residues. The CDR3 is CASSQRDTQYF. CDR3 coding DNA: TGTGCCAGCAGCCAGAGAGATACGCAGTATTTT.

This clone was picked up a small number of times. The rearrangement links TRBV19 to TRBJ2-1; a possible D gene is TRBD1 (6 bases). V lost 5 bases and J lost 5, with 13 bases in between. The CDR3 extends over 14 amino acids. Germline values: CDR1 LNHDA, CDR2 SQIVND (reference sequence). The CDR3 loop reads CASSPPGQNNEQFF. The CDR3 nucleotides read TGTGCCAGTAGTCCTCCCGGACAGAACAATGAGCAGTTCTTC.

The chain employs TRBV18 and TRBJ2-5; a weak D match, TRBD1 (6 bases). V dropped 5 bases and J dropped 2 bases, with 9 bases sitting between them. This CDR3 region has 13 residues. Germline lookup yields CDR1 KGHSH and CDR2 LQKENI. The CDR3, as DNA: TGTGCCAGCTCATCAGGACAGCAAGAGACCCAGTACTTC. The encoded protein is CASSSGQQETQYF.

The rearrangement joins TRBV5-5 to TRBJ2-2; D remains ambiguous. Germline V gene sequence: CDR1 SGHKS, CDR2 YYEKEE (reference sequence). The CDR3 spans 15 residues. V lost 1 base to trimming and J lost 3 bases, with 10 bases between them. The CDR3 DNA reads TGTGCCAGCAGCTTGATATGGTCAGACACCGGGGAGCTGTTTTTT. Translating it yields CASSLIWSDTGELFF.

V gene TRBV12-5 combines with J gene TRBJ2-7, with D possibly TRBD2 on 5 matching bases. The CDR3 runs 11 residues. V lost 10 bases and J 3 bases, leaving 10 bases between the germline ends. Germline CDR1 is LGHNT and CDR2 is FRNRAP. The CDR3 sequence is CAKPGVYEQYF. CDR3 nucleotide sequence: TGTGCTAAGCCCGGGGTCTACGAGCAGTACTTC.

The CDR3 DNA reads TGTGCCAGCAGCTTCAACAGGGACACTGAAGCTTTCTTT. Protein sequence: CASSFNRDTEAFF. The chain carries TRBV7-8 and TRBJ1-1; D is possibly TRBD1 (6 bases). CDR3 length: 13 amino acids. CDR1 and CDR2 from the germline V gene are SGHVS and FQNEAQ. V lost 3 bases, J lost 3 bases, and 8 bases lay in between.

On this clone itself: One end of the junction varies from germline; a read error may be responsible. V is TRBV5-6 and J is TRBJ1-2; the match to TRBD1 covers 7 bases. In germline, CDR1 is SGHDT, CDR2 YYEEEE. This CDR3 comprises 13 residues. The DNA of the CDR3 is TGTGCCAGCAGATTGGGACAGATTGGTGGCTACACCTTC. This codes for CASRLGQIGGYTF.

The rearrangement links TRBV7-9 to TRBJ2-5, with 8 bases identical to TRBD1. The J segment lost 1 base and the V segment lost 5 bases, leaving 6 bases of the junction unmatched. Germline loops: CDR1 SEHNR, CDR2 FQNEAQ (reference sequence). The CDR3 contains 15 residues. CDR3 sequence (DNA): TGTGCCAGCAGCCCGGGACAGGCGATCCAAGAGACCCAGTACTTC. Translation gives CASSPGQAIQETQYF.

The CDR3 reads CASSQGGEGTQYF. The CDR3 nucleotides read TGTGCCAGCAGCCAAGGGGGGGAGGGTACGCAGTATTTT. The V gene is TRBV3-1 (or the pseudogene TRBV3-2), the J gene TRBJ2-3, with 7 bases lining up with TRBD2. The CDR3 consists of 13 residues. Germline CDR1 and CDR2: LGHDT and YNNKEL (reference sequence). J was trimmed by 8 bases and V by 1 base; bases with no gene match: 3.

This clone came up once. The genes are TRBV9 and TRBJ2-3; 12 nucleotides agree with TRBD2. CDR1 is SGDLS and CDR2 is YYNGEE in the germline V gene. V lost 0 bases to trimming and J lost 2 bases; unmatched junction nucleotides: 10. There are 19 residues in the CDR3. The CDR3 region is CASSVGPRLAGAHTDTQYF. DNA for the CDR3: TGTGCCAGCAGCGTAGGCCCGAGACTAGCGGGGGCCCACACAGATACGCAGTATTTT.

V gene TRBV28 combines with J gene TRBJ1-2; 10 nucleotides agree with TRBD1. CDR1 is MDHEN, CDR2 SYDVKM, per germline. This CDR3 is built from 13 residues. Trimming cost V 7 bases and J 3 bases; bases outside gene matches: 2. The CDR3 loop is CASTTGGDYGYTF. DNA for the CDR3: TGTGCCAGCACGACAGGGGGCGACTATGGCTACACCTTC.

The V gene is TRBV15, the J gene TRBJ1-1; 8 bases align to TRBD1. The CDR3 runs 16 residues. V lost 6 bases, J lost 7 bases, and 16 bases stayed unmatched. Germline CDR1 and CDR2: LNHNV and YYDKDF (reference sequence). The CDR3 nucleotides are TGTGCCACCAGAAGGAGGACAGGGTATCCGGTGGGTGAAGCTTTCTTT. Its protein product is CATRRRTGYPVGEAFF.

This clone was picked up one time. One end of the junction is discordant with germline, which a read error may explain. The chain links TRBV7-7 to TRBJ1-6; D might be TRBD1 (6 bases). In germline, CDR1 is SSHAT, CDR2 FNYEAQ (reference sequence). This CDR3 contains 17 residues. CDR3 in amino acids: CASSLPYRDYNNSPLHF. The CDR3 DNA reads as TGTGCTAGCAGCTTACCCTACAGGGATTATAATAATTCACCCCTCCACTTT.

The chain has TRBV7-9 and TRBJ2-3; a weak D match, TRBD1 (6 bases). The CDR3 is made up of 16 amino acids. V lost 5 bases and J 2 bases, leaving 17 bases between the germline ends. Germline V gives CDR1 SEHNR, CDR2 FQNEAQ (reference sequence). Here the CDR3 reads CASSPPQGYATDTQYF. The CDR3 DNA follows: TGTGCCAGCAGCCCACCACAGGGATACGCCACAGATACGCAGTATTTT.

CDR3 loop: CASSLALGNTIYF. The CDR3 nucleotides are TGTGCCAGCAGCTTAGCTCTCGGAAACACCATATATTTT. The chain is built from TRBV7-2 and TRBJ1-3; D uncertain. Germline V lookup: CDR1 SGHTA, CDR2 FQGNSA. The CDR3 runs to 13 residues. The germline V and J ends were trimmed by 0 bases and 4 bases, with 4 bases remaining between them.

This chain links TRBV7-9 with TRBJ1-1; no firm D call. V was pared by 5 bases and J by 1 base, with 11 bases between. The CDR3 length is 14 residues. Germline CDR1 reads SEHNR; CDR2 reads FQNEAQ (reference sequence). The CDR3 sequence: CASSQTRRNTEAFF. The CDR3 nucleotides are TGTGCCAGCAGCCAAACACGGAGGAACACTGAAGCTTTCTTT.

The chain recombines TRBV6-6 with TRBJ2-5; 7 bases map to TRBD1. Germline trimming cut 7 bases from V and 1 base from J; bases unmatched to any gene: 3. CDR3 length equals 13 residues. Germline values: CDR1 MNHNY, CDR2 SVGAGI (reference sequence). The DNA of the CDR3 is TGTGCCAGCATGGGGACAGCCCAAGAGACCCAGTACTTC. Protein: CASMGTAQETQYF.

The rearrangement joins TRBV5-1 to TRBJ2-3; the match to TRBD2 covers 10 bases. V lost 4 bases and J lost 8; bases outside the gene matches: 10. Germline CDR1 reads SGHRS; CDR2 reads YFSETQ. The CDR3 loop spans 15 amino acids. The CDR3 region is CASSGGLASLGTQYF. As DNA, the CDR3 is TGCGCCAGCAGCGGGGGACTAGCGAGCCTGGGTACGCAGTATTTT. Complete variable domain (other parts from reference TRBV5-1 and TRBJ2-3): KAGVTQTPRYLIKTRGQQVTLSCSPISGHRSVSWYQQTPGQGLQFLFEYFSETQRNKGNFPGRFSGRQFSNSRSEMNVSTLELGDSALYLCASSGGLASLGTQYFGPGTRLTVL.

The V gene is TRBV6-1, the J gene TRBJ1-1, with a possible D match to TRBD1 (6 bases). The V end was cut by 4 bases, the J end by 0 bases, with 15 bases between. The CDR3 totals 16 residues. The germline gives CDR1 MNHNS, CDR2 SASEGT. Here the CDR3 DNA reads TGTGCCAGCAGTGGGACAGTGGGTTACATGAACACTGAAGCTTTCTTT. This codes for CASSGTVGYMNTEAFF.

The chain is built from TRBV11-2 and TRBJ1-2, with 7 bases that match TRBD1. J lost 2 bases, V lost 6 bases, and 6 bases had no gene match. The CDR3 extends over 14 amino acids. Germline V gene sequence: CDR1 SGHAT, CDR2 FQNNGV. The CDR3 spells CASSRTGANYGYTF. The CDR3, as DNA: TGTGCCAGCAGTCGCACAGGGGCGAACTATGGCTACACCTTC.